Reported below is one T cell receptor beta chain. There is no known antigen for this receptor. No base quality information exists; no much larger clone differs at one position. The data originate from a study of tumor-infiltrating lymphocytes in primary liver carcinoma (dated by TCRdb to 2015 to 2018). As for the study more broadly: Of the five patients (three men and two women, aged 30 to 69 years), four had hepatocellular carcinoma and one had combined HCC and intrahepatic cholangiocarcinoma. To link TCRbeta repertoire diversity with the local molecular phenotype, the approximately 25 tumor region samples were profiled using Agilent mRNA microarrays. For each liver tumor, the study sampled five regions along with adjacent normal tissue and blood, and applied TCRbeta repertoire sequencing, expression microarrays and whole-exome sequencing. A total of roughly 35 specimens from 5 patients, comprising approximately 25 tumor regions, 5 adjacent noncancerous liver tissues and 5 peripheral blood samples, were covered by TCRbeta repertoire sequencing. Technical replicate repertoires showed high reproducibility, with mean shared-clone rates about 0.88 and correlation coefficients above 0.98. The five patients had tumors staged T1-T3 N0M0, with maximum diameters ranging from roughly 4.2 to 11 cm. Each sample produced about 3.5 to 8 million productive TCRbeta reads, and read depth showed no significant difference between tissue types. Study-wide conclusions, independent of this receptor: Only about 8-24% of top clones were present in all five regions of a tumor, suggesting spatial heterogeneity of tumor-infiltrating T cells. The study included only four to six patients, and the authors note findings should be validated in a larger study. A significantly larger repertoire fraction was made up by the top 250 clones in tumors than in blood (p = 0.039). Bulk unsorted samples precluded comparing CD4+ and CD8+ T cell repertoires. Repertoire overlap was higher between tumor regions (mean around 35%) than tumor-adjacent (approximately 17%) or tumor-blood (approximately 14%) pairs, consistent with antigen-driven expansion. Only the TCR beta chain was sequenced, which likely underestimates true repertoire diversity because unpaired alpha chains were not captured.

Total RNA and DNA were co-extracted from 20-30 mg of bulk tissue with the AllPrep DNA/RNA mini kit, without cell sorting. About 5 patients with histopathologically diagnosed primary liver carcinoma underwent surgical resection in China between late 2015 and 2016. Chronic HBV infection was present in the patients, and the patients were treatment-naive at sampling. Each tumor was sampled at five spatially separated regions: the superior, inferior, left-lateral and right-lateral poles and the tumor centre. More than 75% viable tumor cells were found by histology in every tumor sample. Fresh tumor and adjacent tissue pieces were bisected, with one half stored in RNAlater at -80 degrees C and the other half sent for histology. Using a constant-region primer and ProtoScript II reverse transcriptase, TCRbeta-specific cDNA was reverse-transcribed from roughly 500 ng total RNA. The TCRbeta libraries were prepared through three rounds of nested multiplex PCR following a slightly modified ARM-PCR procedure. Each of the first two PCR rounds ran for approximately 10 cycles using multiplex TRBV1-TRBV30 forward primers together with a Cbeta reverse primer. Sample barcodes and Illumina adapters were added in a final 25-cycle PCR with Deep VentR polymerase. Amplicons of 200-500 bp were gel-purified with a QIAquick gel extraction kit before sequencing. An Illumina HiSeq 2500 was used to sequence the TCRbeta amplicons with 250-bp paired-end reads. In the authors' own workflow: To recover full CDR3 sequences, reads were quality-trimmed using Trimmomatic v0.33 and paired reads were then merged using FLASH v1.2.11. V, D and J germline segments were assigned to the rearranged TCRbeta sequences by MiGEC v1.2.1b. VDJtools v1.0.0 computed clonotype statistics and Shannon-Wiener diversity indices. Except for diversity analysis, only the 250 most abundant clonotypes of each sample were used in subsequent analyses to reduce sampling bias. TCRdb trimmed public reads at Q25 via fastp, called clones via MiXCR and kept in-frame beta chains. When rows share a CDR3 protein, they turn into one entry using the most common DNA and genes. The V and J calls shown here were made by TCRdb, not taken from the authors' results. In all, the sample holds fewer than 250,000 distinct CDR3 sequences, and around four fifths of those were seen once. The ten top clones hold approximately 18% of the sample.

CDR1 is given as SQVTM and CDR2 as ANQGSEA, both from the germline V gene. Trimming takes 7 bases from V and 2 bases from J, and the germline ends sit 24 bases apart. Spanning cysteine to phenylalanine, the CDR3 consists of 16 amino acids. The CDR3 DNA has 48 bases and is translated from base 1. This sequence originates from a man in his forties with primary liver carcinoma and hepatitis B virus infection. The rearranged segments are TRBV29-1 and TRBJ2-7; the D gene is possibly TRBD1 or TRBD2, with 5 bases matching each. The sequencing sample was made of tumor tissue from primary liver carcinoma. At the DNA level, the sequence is TGCAGCGCTATGGCATCTGGGACCAGCACTCCCTACGAGCAGTACTTC. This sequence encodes CSAMASGTSTPYEQYF.